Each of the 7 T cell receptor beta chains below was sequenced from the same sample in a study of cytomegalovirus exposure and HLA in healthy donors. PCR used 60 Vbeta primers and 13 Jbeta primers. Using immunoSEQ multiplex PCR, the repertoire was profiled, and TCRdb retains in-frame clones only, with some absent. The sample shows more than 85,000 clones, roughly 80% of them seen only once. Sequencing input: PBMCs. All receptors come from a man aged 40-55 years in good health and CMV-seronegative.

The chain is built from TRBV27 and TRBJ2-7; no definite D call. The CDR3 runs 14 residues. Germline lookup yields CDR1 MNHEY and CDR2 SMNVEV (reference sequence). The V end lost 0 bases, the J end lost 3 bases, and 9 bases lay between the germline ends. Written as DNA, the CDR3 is TGTGCCAGCAGTTTATCAGGCCAGGTCTACGAGCAGTACTTC. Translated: CASSLSGQVYEQYF.

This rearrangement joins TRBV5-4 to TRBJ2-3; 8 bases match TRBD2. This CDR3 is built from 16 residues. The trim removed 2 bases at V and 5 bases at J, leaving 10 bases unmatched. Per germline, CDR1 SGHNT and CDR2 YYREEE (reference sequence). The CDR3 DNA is TGTGCCAGCAGCTTCGAGCGGGGGCCGGGGGTAGATACGCAGTATTTT. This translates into CASSFERGPGVDTQYF.

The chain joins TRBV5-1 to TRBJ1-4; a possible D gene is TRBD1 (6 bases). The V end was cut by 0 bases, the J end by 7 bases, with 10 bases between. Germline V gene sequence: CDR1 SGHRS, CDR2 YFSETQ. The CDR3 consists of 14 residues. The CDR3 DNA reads TGCGCCAGCAGCTTGGAGGGGGGGATTGAAAAACTGTTTTTT. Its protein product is CASSLEGGIEKLFF.

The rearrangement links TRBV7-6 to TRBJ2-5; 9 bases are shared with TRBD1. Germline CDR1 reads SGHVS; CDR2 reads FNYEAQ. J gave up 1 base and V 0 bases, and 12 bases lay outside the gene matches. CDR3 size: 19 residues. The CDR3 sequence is CASSLALRAGTGIQETQYF. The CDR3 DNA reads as TGTGCCAGCAGCTTAGCGCTTAGAGCCGGGACAGGGATCCAAGAGACCCAGTACTTC. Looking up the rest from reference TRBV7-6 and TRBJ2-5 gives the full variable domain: GAGVSQSPRYKVTKRGQDVALRCDPISGHVSLYWYRQALGQGPEFLTYFNYEAQQDKSGLPNDRFSAERPEGSISTLTIQRTEQRDSAMYRCASSLALRAGTGIQETQYFGPGTRLLVL.

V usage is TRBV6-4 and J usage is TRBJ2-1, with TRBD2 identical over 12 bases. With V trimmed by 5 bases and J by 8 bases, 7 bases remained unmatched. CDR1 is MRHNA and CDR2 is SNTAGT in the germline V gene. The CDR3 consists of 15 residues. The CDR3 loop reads CASSRSSGGADEQFF. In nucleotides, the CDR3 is TGTGCCAGCAGTAGATCTAGCGGGGGGGCCGATGAGCAGTTCTTC.

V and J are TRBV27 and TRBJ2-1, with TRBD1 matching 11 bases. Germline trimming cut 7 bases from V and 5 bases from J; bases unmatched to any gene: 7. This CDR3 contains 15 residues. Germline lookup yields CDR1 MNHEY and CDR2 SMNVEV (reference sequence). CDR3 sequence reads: CASTGGGQGDNEQFF. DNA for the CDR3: TGTGCCAGCACTGGTGGGGGACAGGGGGACAATGAGCAGTTCTTC.

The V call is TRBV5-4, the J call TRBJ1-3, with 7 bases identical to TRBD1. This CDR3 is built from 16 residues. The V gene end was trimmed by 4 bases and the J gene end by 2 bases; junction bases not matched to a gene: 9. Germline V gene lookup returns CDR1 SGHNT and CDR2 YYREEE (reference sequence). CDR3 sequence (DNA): TGTGCCAGCAGCGTCTCAGGGGGAGAGGCTGGAAACACCATATATTTT. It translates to CASSVSGGEAGNTIYF.